The 30 T cell receptor beta chains below come from one sample, sequenced in a study of blood T cell repertoires in COVID-19. TCRdb's copy holds only in-frame clones and misses some; the assay was immunoSEQ multiplex PCR. The sample includes some 100,000 clones, 87% seen only once; the top ten take roughly a sixth. The specimen sequenced was peripheral blood. These receptors originate from a human donor in a cohort sampled during active COVID-19.

This chain joins TRBV19 and TRBJ2-2; 13 bases line up with TRBD2. Germline CDR1 LNHDA, CDR2 SQIVND (reference sequence). The V gene end was trimmed by 6 bases and the J gene end by 5 bases; junction bases not matched to a gene: 3. CDR3 length: 15 amino acids. CDR3 in DNA: TGTGCCAGTAGAAAGACTAGCGGGGGGACCGGGGAGCTGTTTTTT. As protein: CASRKTSGGTGELFF. The variable domain in full, completed from reference TRBV19 and TRBJ2-2, reads DGGITQSPKYLFRKEGQNVTLSCEQNLNHDAMYWYRQDPGQGLRLIYYSQIVNDFQKGDIAEGYSVSREKKESFPLTVTSAQKNPTAFYLCASRKTSGGTGELFFGEGSRLTVL.

This clone was seen once. The chain uses TRBV18 and TRBJ1-1; 7 bases line up with TRBD1. This CDR3 has 13 amino acids. Germline lookup yields CDR1 KGHSH and CDR2 LQKENI. The ends lost 4 bases at V and 3 bases at J; junction bases unmatched: 2. CDR3 nucleotide sequence: TGTGCCAGCTCACAGGGGGCCTACACTGAAGCTTTCTTT. It codes for CASSQGAYTEAFF.

This clone was observed once. The J gene is TRBJ1-1, the V gene TRBV20-1, with D hard to call. The CDR3 covers 11 residues. V was cut by 5 bases and J by 7 bases, with 11 bases left in between. The germline V gene encodes CDR1 DFQATT and CDR2 SNEGSKA (reference sequence). CDR3 in DNA: TGCAGTGCTCACGGTTCCTTTGAAGCTTTCTTT. This gives the protein CSAHGSFEAFF.

The rearrangement uses TRBV5-1 and TRBJ2-5; D perhaps matches TRBD2 (5 bases). The CDR3 consists of 14 residues. The V and J ends lost 0 bases and 4 bases respectively, with 10 bases between them. From germline, CDR1 is SGHRS and CDR2 YFSETQ. CDR3 coding DNA: TGCGCCAGCAGCTTGGGTTCGGCGGGAGAGACCCAGTACTTC. This gives the protein CASSLGSAGETQYF.

The J gene is TRBJ2-7, the V gene TRBV6-2 or TRBV6-3; TRBD1 matches at 7 bases. V lost 0 bases to trimming and J lost 0 bases; unmatched junction nucleotides: 5. From germline, CDR1 is MNHEY and CDR2 SVGEGT. The CDR3 is 16 residues long. CDR3 bases: TGTGCCAGCAGTTACTCCCGGGACAGCAACTCCTACGAGCAGTACTTC. This gives the protein CASSYSRDSNSYEQYF.

The chain recombines TRBV2 with TRBJ1-2, with D perhaps TRBD1 (5 bases). The germline V and J ends were trimmed by 6 bases and 2 bases, with 13 bases remaining between them. The germline gives CDR1 SNHLY, CDR2 FYNNEI. The CDR3 consists of 14 residues. CDR3 bases: TGTGCCAGCAGCGGGGGTTGGGCGAACTATGGCTACACCTTC. Its protein product is CASSGGWANYGYTF.

The chain's CDR3 is CASSPAWGHAGELFF. CDR3 sequence (DNA): TGTGCCAGCAGTCCCGCCTGGGGGCACGCCGGGGAGCTGTTTTTT. The chain has TRBV27 and TRBJ2-2, with a tentative D call TRBD1 (6 bases). This CDR3 is 15 amino acids long. V was cut by 5 bases and J by 6 bases, with 16 bases left in between. Germline CDR1 is MNHEY and CDR2 is SMNVEV (reference sequence).

This clone was picked up one time. The V gene is TRBV3-1 (or the pseudogene TRBV3-2), the J gene TRBJ1-4; D may be TRBD1 (6 bases). The CDR3 is 12 residues long. Trimming took 5 bases from V and 8 from J, leaving 9 bases between them. Germline values: CDR1 LGHDT, CDR2 YNNKEL (reference sequence). CDR3 in amino acids: CASSVQGEKLFF. The CDR3 DNA sequence: TGTGCCAGCAGCGTACAGGGAGAAAAACTGTTTTTT.

This sequence joins TRBV30 and TRBJ2-7; D might be TRBD2 (5 bases). Trimming shortened V by 0 bases and J by 6 bases, and 12 bases separated the two germline ends. The CDR3 length is 13 residues. From germline, CDR1 is GTSNPN and CDR2 SVGIG (reference sequence). This CDR3 reads CAWSVRIRGEQYF. CDR3 in DNA: TGTGCCTGGAGTGTCAGGATCCGGGGCGAGCAGTACTTC.

The rearrangement links TRBV24-1 to TRBJ2-3, with D perhaps TRBD2 (5 bases). Germline CDR1 reads KGHDR; CDR2 reads SFDVKD. The V and J ends lost 1 base and 2 bases respectively, with 9 bases between them. The CDR3 consists of 15 residues. CDR3 residues: CATSDFGLHTDTQYF. The CDR3 coding sequence is TGTGCCACCAGTGATTTCGGACTCCACACAGATACGCAGTATTTT.

This clone showed up just once. The genes are TRBV12-3 or TRBV12-4 and TRBJ2-3; TRBD1 might be the D (6 bases). This CDR3 region has 12 residues. V lost 5 bases, J lost 9 bases, and 12 bases lay in between. Here the CDR3 reads CASSPGAWTQYF. The CDR3 nucleotides read TGTGCCAGCAGTCCAGGGGCGTGGACGCAGTATTTT.

The CDR3 is CASSLPKGGVDYGYTF. CDR3 in DNA: TGTGCCAGCAGCCTCCCCAAGGGGGGGGTAGACTATGGCTACACCTTC. This chain connects TRBV9 to TRBJ1-2; a weak D match, TRBD1 (6 bases). V dropped 4 bases and J dropped 3 bases, with 19 bases sitting between them. Germline V CDR1 and CDR2: SGDLS, YYNGEE. There are 16 residues in the CDR3.

The chain links TRBV28 to TRBJ1-4; D is unclear. V gave up 5 bases and J gave up 0 bases, with 13 bases separating them. Germline V gene sequence: CDR1 MDHEN, CDR2 SYDVKM. This CDR3 region has 16 residues. The CDR3 coding sequence is TGTGCCAGCAGTAAAGGCAGCGCAGCAACTAATGAAAAACTGTTTTTT. Encoded protein: CASSKGSAATNEKLFF.

The CDR3 here is CASSKQGIEGYEQFF. DNA for the CDR3: TGTGCCAGTAGTAAACAGGGGATCGAAGGCTATGAGCAGTTCTTC. The V gene is TRBV19, the J gene TRBJ2-1; 7 positions match TRBD1. Germline assignment: CDR1 LNHDA and CDR2 SQIVND (reference sequence). This CDR3 is 15 amino acids long. Germline trimming cut 4 bases from V and 8 bases from J; bases unmatched to any gene: 11. Full variable domain (missing parts from reference TRBV19 and TRBJ2-1): DGGITQSPKYLFRKEGQNVTLSCEQNLNHDAMYWYRQDPGQGLRLIYYSQIVNDFQKGDIAEGYSVSREKKESFPLTVTSAQKNPTAFYLCASSKQGIEGYEQFFGPGTRLTVL.

The rearrangement uses TRBV3-1 (or the pseudogene TRBV3-2) and TRBJ1-6; possible D gene TRBD1, 5 bases. The CDR3 length is 13 residues. Germline V gene lookup returns CDR1 LGHDT and CDR2 YNNKEL (reference sequence). The V and J ends lost 4 bases and 11 bases respectively, with 12 bases between them. The chain's CDR3 is CASSRDRGTPLHF. The CDR3 nucleotides read TGTGCCAGCAGCCGGGATCGGGGGACACCCCTCCACTTT.

The chain carries TRBV5-8 and TRBJ1-5; 9 nucleotides agree with TRBD1. The CDR3 contains 16 residues. Germline V lookup: CDR1 SGHTS, CDR2 YDEGEE. With V trimmed by 0 bases and J by 2 bases, 3 bases remained unmatched. The CDR3 here is CASSLGDRAGNQPQHF. For the CDR3, the DNA is TGTGCCAGCAGCTTGGGGGACAGGGCGGGCAATCAGCCCCAGCATTTT.

The CDR3 spells CASSFISGTQYF. CDR3 sequence (DNA): TGTGCCAGCAGTTTTATATCCGGGACCCAGTACTTC. The rearrangement links TRBV27 to TRBJ2-5; D is undetermined. The CDR3 has 12 residues. Trimming removed 3 bases at V and 7 bases at J, with 9 bases between. Germline assignment: CDR1 MNHEY and CDR2 SMNVEV (reference sequence).

The rearrangement uses TRBV7-2 and TRBJ1-6, with D tentatively TRBD1 (6 bases). Germline lookup yields CDR1 SGHTA and CDR2 FQGNSA. The CDR3 extends over 13 amino acids. Trimming cost V 3 bases and J 15 bases, with 15 bases left between them. DNA for the CDR3: TGTGCCAGCAGCTTTCTCCAGGGGCGGCACCTCCACTTT. Translated: CASSFLQGRHLHF.

The rearrangement uses TRBV10-3 and TRBJ2-1; 10 nucleotides align to TRBD2. The CDR3 has 15 amino acids. CDR1 and CDR2 from the germline V gene are ENHRY and SYGVKD. J was trimmed by 7 bases and V by 2 bases; bases with no gene match: 5. CDR3 sequence reads: CAISEGVAGGNEQFF. Written as DNA, the CDR3 is TGTGCCATCAGTGAGGGGGTAGCGGGGGGTAATGAGCAGTTCTTC.

On this clone itself: The junction shows a germline mismatch at one end, possibly a read error. The CDR3 loop is CASREAGTGNEKLFF. The DNA of the CDR3 is TGTGCCAGCAGGGAAGCCGGGACAGGAAATGAAAAACTGTTTTTT. The rearrangement links TRBV6-1 to TRBJ1-4; 8 bases align to TRBD1. The V gene's germline CDR1 is MNHNS and CDR2 SASEGT. The CDR3 contains 15 residues.

The V and J genes are TRBV5-6 and TRBJ1-2; D is undetermined. CDR3 size: 14 residues. Trimming shortened V by 4 bases and J by 3 bases, and 13 bases separated the two germline ends. Germline CDR1 reads SGHDT; CDR2 reads YYEEEE. In nucleotides, the CDR3 is TGTGCCAGCAGCCCCCTGCCAGGCGACTATGGCTACACCTTC. Amino acids: CASSPLPGDYGYTF.

The V and J genes are TRBV18 and TRBJ1-1; perhaps TRBD1 as D (5 bases). Germline V gene sequence: CDR1 KGHSH, CDR2 LQKENI. Trimming cost V 4 bases and J 0 bases, with 9 bases left between them. CDR3 length: 14 residues. The CDR3 loop reads CASSQGRMNTEAFF. The CDR3 DNA sequence: TGTGCCAGCTCACAGGGGAGGATGAACACTGAAGCTTTCTTT.

The gene calls are TRBV28 and TRBJ2-7; D is possibly TRBD1 (5 bases). Per the germline V gene, CDR1 is MDHEN and CDR2 is SYDVKM. V was cut by 5 bases and J by 7 bases, with 21 bases left in between. The CDR3 spans 15 residues. For the CDR3, the DNA is TGTGCCAGCAGTCTGGTACAGGTGTCTACGAAAGAGCAGTACTTC. Its protein is CASSLVQVSTKEQYF.

The chain is built from TRBV28 and TRBJ2-7, with 9 bases lining up with TRBD1. J lost 6 bases, V lost 6 bases, and 9 bases had no gene match. The CDR3 runs to 14 residues. Looked up from germline, CDR1 is MDHEN and CDR2 is SYDVKM. CDR3: CASRRPGQGPEQYF. CDR3 sequence (DNA): TGTGCCAGCAGACGGCCGGGACAGGGCCCCGAGCAGTACTTC.

This rearrangement joins TRBV28 to TRBJ2-7; TRBD2 matches 7 bases. Germline lookup yields CDR1 MDHEN and CDR2 SYDVKM. Trimming at V came to 5 bases and at J to 7 bases, leaving 14 bases not matched to a gene. CDR3 size: 15 residues. The CDR3 nucleotides read TGTGCCAGCAGTAGCGGGGCAGGTGGGGCGGGGGAGCAGTACTTC. Translation: CASSSGAGGAGEQYF.

CDR3 region: CASSERTSGGASYNEQFF. Here the CDR3 DNA reads TGTGCCAGCAGCGAGCGAACTAGCGGGGGGGCTTCCTACAATGAGCAGTTCTTC. This sequence joins TRBV5-5 and TRBJ2-1, with 13 bases aligning to TRBD2. Trimming removed 4 bases from V and 1 base from J; junction bases left unmatched: 8. Germline assignment: CDR1 SGHKS and CDR2 YYEKEE (reference sequence). The CDR3 contains 18 residues.

V gene TRBV7-2 combines with J gene TRBJ1-1; 10 bases fit TRBD1. The CDR3 extends over 13 amino acids. With V trimmed by 5 bases and J by 10 bases, 7 bases remained unmatched. Germline CDR1 is SGHTA and CDR2 is FQGNSA. The CDR3 nucleotides read TGTGCCAGCAGCGGCGACAGGGGGCTAGGAGCTTTCTTT. Its protein product is CASSGDRGLGAFF.

J is TRBJ2-3 and V is TRBV11-3; the D gene is possibly TRBD2 (7 bases). The CDR3 runs 16 residues. The germline V gene encodes CDR1 SGHNT and CDR2 YENEEA. V was shortened by 1 base and J by 4 bases, with 15 bases between the two germline ends. Here the CDR3 reads CASSLGRGTPPDTQYF. DNA for the CDR3: TGTGCCAGCAGCTTAGGGCGGGGGACACCGCCAGATACGCAGTATTTT.

The gene calls are TRBV15 and TRBJ1-2; tentative D call: TRBD1 (5 bases). This CDR3 comprises 15 residues. The V gene lost 0 bases and the J gene lost 4 bases, with 12 bases spanning the gap. Germline V CDR1 and CDR2: LNHNV, YYDKDF (reference sequence). The CDR3 loop is CATSRDRIQGYGYTF. For the CDR3, the DNA is TGTGCCACCAGCAGAGATCGGATCCAGGGCTATGGCTACACCTTC.

The chain combines TRBV11-2 with TRBJ1-1; 8 nucleotides align to TRBD1. The germline V gene has CDR1 SGHAT and CDR2 FQNNGV. The junction had 13 bases not matched to a gene; V was cut back by 5 bases and J by 5 bases. There are 16 residues in the CDR3. This CDR3 reads CASSPDRGLFFTEAFF. The CDR3 DNA reads as TGTGCCAGCAGCCCCGACAGGGGCTTATTTTTTACTGAAGCTTTCTTT.